This passage covers 17 T cell receptor beta chains from one sample sequenced in a study of blood T cell repertoires in COVID-19. Assay: immunoSEQ multiplex PCR; the TCRdb copy retains only in-frame clones and omits some. The data show 80,000 to 85,000 clones, about 90% seen once. The sample comprised peripheral blood. All receptors come from a woman of 80 years or more with acute or convalescent COVID-19.

The rearrangement uses TRBV6-5 and TRBJ1-4; 10 nucleotides line up with TRBD1. The CDR3 is 14 residues long. The trim removed 6 bases at V and 7 bases at J, leaving 5 bases unmatched. Germline V gene data show CDR1 as MNHEY and CDR2 as SVGAGI. CDR3 sequence reads: CASRETGGREKLFF. The CDR3 nucleotides are TGTGCCAGCAGAGAGACAGGGGGCCGTGAAAAACTGTTTTTT.

The chain uses TRBV6-2 or TRBV6-3 and TRBJ1-5; TRBD1 agrees at 10 bases. The CDR3 runs 17 residues. V was pared by 2 bases and J by 4 bases, with 8 bases of the junction left unmatched. Per the germline V gene, CDR1 is MNHEY and CDR2 is SVGEGT. CDR3 DNA: TGTGCCAGCAGTTACCCGGCCGGGACAGGGGATAATCAGCCCCAGCATTTT. Encoded protein: CASSYPAGTGDNQPQHF.

J is TRBJ2-1 and V is TRBV7-3; the match to TRBD2 covers 11 bases. There are 15 residues in the CDR3. Germline lookup yields CDR1 SGHTA and CDR2 FQGTGA. V lost 5 bases, J lost 4 bases, and 4 bases stayed unmatched. This CDR3 reads CASSPGTSGYNEQFF. In nucleotides, the CDR3 is TGTGCCAGCAGCCCGGGGACTAGCGGTTACAATGAGCAGTTCTTC. The full variable domain, in which reference TRBV7-3 and TRBJ2-1 provide the parts outside the CDR3, is GAGVSQTPSNKVTEKGKYVELRCDPISGHTALYWYRQSLGQGPEFLIYFQGTGAADDSGLPNDRFFAVRPEGSVSTLKIQRTERGDSAVYLCASSPGTSGYNEQFFGPGTRLTVL.

The rearrangement uses TRBV11-2 and TRBJ2-1; 15 bases match TRBD2. This CDR3 has 16 residues. J lost 4 bases, V lost 5 bases, and 3 bases had no gene match. Germline CDR1 SGHAT, CDR2 FQNNGV. As DNA, the CDR3 is TGTGCCAGCAGCCGGGGACTAGCGGGAGGTTACAATGAGCAGTTCTTC. Translating gives CASSRGLAGGYNEQFF.

Only one count was recorded for this clone. The rearrangement joins TRBV18 to TRBJ1-4; D is unresolved. Germline V gene sequence: CDR1 KGHSH, CDR2 LQKENI. The CDR3 spans 15 residues. Trimming left V 0 bases short and J 0 bases short, with 5 bases between. The CDR3 coding sequence is TGTGCCAGCTCACCACCCAGTACAACTAATGAAAAACTGTTTTTT. Its protein product is CASSPPSTTNEKLFF.

The rearrangement joins TRBV5-1 to TRBJ2-3, with 10 nucleotides matching TRBD2. CDR3 size: 15 residues. Per germline, CDR1 SGHRS and CDR2 YFSETQ. V lost 5 bases to trimming and J lost 3 bases; unmatched junction nucleotides: 6. This CDR3 reads CASSRVAGGTDTQYF. In DNA form, the CDR3 reads TGCGCCAGCAGTAGGGTAGCGGGAGGTACAGATACGCAGTATTTT.

V and J are TRBV6-1 and TRBJ1-2; 7 bases match TRBD1. Trimming at V came to 3 bases and at J to 4 bases, leaving 8 bases not matched to a gene. This CDR3 has 15 residues. Germline assignment: CDR1 MNHNS and CDR2 SASEGT. CDR3 nucleotide sequence: TGTGCCAGCAGTGAGGTCCGGGACAGCTTCTATGGCTACACCTTC. Protein: CASSEVRDSFYGYTF.

This sequence joins TRBV9 and TRBJ2-5; 7 positions match TRBD2. CDR1 is SGDLS and CDR2 is YYNGEE in the germline V gene. The CDR3 spans 14 residues. The V gene end was trimmed by 0 bases and the J gene end by 2 bases; junction bases not matched to a gene: 1. CDR3 region: CASSVAGGQETQYF. CDR3 nucleotide sequence: TGTGCCAGCAGCGTAGCGGGAGGTCAAGAGACCCAGTACTTC.

The chain has TRBV5-5 and TRBJ2-3, with D possibly matching TRBD2 (5 bases). The germline gives CDR1 SGHKS, CDR2 YYEKEE (reference sequence). The CDR3 consists of 16 residues. Trimming cost V 0 bases and J 0 bases, with 11 bases left between them. The CDR3 sequence is CASSLGGRASTDTQYF. The CDR3, as DNA: TGTGCCAGCAGCTTGGGAGGGCGAGCTAGCACAGATACGCAGTATTTT. Filled out from reference TRBV5-5 and TRBJ2-3, the complete variable domain reads DAGVTQSPTHLIKTRGQQVTLRCSPISGHKSVSWYQQVLGQGPQFIFQYYEKEERGRGNFPDRFSARQFPNYSSELNVNALLLGDSALYLCASSLGGRASTDTQYFGPGTRLTVL.

The count of this clone is one. The chain carries TRBV6-5 and TRBJ1-1, with a tentative D call TRBD1 (6 bases). The V end lost 6 bases, the J end lost 7 bases, and 15 bases lay between the germline ends. Germline loops: CDR1 MNHEY, CDR2 SVGAGI. This CDR3 comprises 13 residues. CDR3 DNA sequence: TGTGCCAGCAGCGATACTACAGGGATTGAAGCTTTCTTT. Encoded protein: CASSDTTGIEAFF.

This clone was observed once. The chain uses TRBV7-2 and TRBJ2-3; 9 bases map to TRBD2. Germline CDR1 and CDR2: SGHTA and FQGNSA. V was pared by 1 base and J by 5 bases, with 7 bases of the junction left unmatched. CDR3 length: 16 amino acids. The CDR3 DNA follows: TGTGCCAGCAGCTTAGGGCGGGAGGGCGTTAGAGATACGCAGTATTTT. This translates into CASSLGREGVRDTQYF.

The chain links TRBV6-2 or TRBV6-3 to TRBJ2-1; TRBD2 matches 10 bases. The CDR3 contains 15 residues. V lost 5 bases and J lost 9; bases outside the gene matches: 10. Germline values: CDR1 MNHEY, CDR2 SVGEGT. The CDR3 nucleotides are TGTGCCAGCAGTCCAGCCAGCGGGAGGGCCTTTGAGCAGTTCTTC. Translating it yields CASSPASGRAFEQFF.

This clone was counted a single time. The V gene is TRBV2, the J gene TRBJ2-5, with 8 bases matching TRBD1. The CDR3 spans 13 residues. The junction had 6 bases not matched to a gene; V was cut back by 7 bases and J by 5 bases. In germline, CDR1 is SNHLY, CDR2 FYNNEI. The CDR3 is CASNPGGWETQYF. The CDR3 DNA follows: TGTGCCAGCAATCCAGGGGGCTGGGAGACCCAGTACTTC.

This chain connects TRBV7-2 to TRBJ2-5; 8 bases are a match to TRBD1. The germline gives CDR1 SGHTA, CDR2 FQGNSA. The CDR3 covers 15 residues. The trim removed 5 bases at V and 5 bases at J, leaving 10 bases unmatched. The CDR3 loop reads CASSPYQGARETQYF. The CDR3 nucleotides read TGTGCCAGCAGCCCATACCAGGGGGCGCGGGAGACCCAGTACTTC.

V gene TRBV5-6 combines with J gene TRBJ2-3; 7 bases are a match to TRBD1. CDR1 and CDR2 from the germline V gene are SGHDT and YYEEEE. The CDR3 loop spans 14 amino acids. Trimming removed 4 bases from V and 2 bases from J; junction bases left unmatched: 4. CDR3 coding DNA: TGTGCCAGCAGCCCGGGGACAGCCACAGATACGCAGTATTTT. This codes for CASSPGTATDTQYF.

The chain couples TRBV5-4 to TRBJ2-5, with 7 bases identical to TRBD2. Germline loops: CDR1 SGHNT, CDR2 YYREEE (reference sequence). CDR3 length: 15 residues. J gave up 0 bases and V 0 bases, and 2 bases lay outside the gene matches. The CDR3 DNA is TGTGCCAGCAGCTTGGGGGGGACTAACCAAGAGACCCAGTACTTC. As protein: CASSLGGTNQETQYF. The full variable domain, rest sourced from reference TRBV5-4 and TRBJ2-5, is ETGVTQSPTHLIKTRGQQVTLRCSSQSGHNTVSWYQQALGQGPQFIFQYYREEENGRGNFPPRFSGLQFPNYSSELNVNALELDDSALYLCASSLGGTNQETQYFGPGTRLLVL.

This chain connects TRBV7-9 to TRBJ1-2; D is ambiguous. Trimming took off 1 base at V and 3 bases at J, with 9 bases between the two ends. The CDR3 runs to 14 residues. The V gene's germline CDR1 is SEHNR and CDR2 FQNEAQ (reference sequence). CDR3: CASSLESAHYGYTF. CDR3 sequence (DNA): TGTGCCAGCAGCTTAGAGTCCGCGCACTATGGCTACACCTTC.